One sample yielded the 14 T cell receptor beta chains listed below, sequenced in a study of tumor and adjacent non-tumor tissue in lung cancer. RNA was extracted from bulk tissue without any cell sorting. This non-tumor lung sample came from over 3 cm beyond the tumor edge. The library came from three nested PCR rounds adapted from ARM-PCR protocols. TCRdb re-called the multiplex PCR reads with MiXCR, one entry per CDR3 protein. The sample lists about 100,000 distinct CDR3 sequences; more than 55% were seen once. Sequenced input: distant non-tumor lung tissue. The receptors come from a man aged 25 to 40 with non-small cell lung cancer.

This clonotype was seen once. The junction and the germline gene differ at one end; a read error may be behind it. This chain uses TRBV4-1 with TRBJ2-2, with TRBD2 as a possible D gene (6 bases). CDR3 length: 16 residues. From germline, CDR1 is MGHRA and CDR2 YSYEKL. The CDR3 sequence: CATSQDSLAMAGELFF. CDR3 DNA: TGTGCCACCAGCCAAGATAGCCTAGCGATGGCCGGGGAACTGTTTTTT.

Concerning this clonotype: A single base separates this from a much larger clone, so it may be a read error. The rearrangement links TRBV4-3 to TRBJ2-7, with TRBD1 identical over 7 bases. Germline trimming cut 7 bases from V and 2 bases from J; bases unmatched to any gene: 8. The CDR3 has 14 amino acids. In germline, CDR1 is LGHNA, CDR2 YSLEER. The CDR3 DNA reads TGCGCCAGCAACTTTTCGGACAGGCCCTACGAGCAGTACTTC. This sequence encodes CASNFSDRPYEQYF.

Notes on this clonotype: One junction end does not reproduce the germline sequence, and a read error may be involved. This rearrangement joins TRBV12-3 or TRBV12-4 to TRBJ1-1; no firm D call. The CDR3 has 15 amino acids. The CDR3 nucleotides are TGTGGCAGCAGTCGCGGCAGGAATGAGGACACTGAAGCTTTCTTT. Amino acids: CGSSRGRNEDTEAFF.

Points on this clonotype: Since a much larger clone is just one base distant, this may be a read error. V and J are TRBV5-4 and TRBJ2-5; D perhaps matches TRBD1 (5 bases). CDR3 length: 14 amino acids. Germline CDR1 reads SGHNT; CDR2 reads YYREEE (reference sequence). CDR3 sequence (DNA): TGTGCCAGCAGCCCCCCAGGGTACCAAGAGATCCAGTACTTC. It encodes CASSPPGYQEIQYF.

This clonotype was counted at least ten times. V and J are TRBV20-1 and TRBJ1-1, with a possible D match to TRBD1 (6 bases). Trimming removed 6 bases from V and 4 bases from J, with 21 bases in between. This CDR3 region has 15 residues. Germline values: CDR1 DFQATT, CDR2 SNEGSKA (reference sequence). The CDR3 region is CSASAPGAPGTEAFF. CDR3 DNA sequence: TGCAGTGCCAGCGCCCCGGGGGCGCCGGGCACTGAAGCTTTCTTT.

As regards this clonotype: Given the absence of the conserved phenylalanine or tryptophan at the CDR3 end, a read error is likely. J is TRBJ2-3 and V is TRBV11-3, with a tentative D call TRBD2 (6 bases). CDR3 length: 19 amino acids. Germline CDR1 and CDR2: SGHNT and YENEEA. CDR3 residues: CASSLDQSTAATSTYTQYL. The CDR3 DNA reads TGCGCCAGCAGCTTAGATCAATCCACAGCGGCTACTAGCACATATACGCAGTATCTT.

The chain has TRBV12-3 or TRBV12-4 and TRBJ2-7; no definite D call. The length of the CDR3 is 12 residues. The DNA of the CDR3 is TGTGTAAGCAGTAACCTTTTTCGCGAGCAGTACTTC. Its protein product is CVSSNLFREQYF.

Regarding this clonotype: A junction end diverges from the germline sequence, so it may reflect a read error. The rearrangement links TRBV30 to TRBJ2-3; D is perhaps TRBD2 (6 bases). Germline-derived CDR1 and CDR2 are GTSNPN and SVGIG (reference sequence). CDR3 size: 17 residues. The CDR3 nucleotides read TGTGCCTGGAACTGGGGGGAGCCTACCTCATGCACAGATATGCAGTATTTT. As protein: CAWNWGEPTSCTDMQYF. Based on the CDR3 plus reference TRBV30 and TRBJ2-3, the full variable domain is SQTIHQWPATLVQPVGSPLSLECTVEGTSNPNLYWYRQAAGRGLQLLFYSVGIGQISSEVPQNLSASRPQDRQFILSSKKLLLSDSGFYLCAWNWGEPTSCTDMQYFGPGTRLTVL.

Regarding this clonotype: Its ends do not fully match the called genes, so a read error is possible. The V gene is TRBV5-6, the J gene TRBJ2-3, with 8 positions matching TRBD2. The CDR3 is made up of 16 amino acids. From germline, CDR1 is SGHDT and CDR2 YYEEEE. The chain's CDR3 is CASSMDGGGLKDTQYF. The CDR3 DNA follows: TGTGCCAGCAGCATGGACGGCGGGGGGCTTAAGGATACGCAGTACTTT.

Concerning this clonotype: At one boundary the junction diverges from the germline segment, which might be a read error. The chain joins TRBV4-2 to TRBJ2-1, with D possibly matching TRBD1 (6 bases). The CDR3 consists of 14 residues. Germline V lookup: CDR1 LGHNA, CDR2 YNFKEQ. This CDR3 reads CARSQGDTNNEQFF. CDR3 bases: TGTGCCAGGAGCCAAGGGGACACTAACAATGAGCAGTTCTTC.

This clonotype has more than one count but fewer than ten. This clone may be a read error of a much larger clone one base away. J is TRBJ1-5 and V is TRBV4-1; perhaps TRBD1 as D (5 bases). This CDR3 comprises 16 residues. Germline CDR1 reads MGHRA; CDR2 reads YSYEKL. The V and J ends lost 0 bases and 6 bases respectively, with 15 bases between them. This CDR3 reads CASSQEVTTGCQPQHF. CDR3 coding DNA: TGCGCCAGCAGCCAAGAGGTGACAACAGGCTGTCAGCCCCAGCATTTT.

A word on this clonotype: Relative to the germline gene, one junction end is altered; a read error may explain this. V and J are TRBV10-3 and TRBJ2-7; possible D gene TRBD2, 6 bases. The CDR3 has 14 residues. Looked up from germline, CDR1 is ENHRY and CDR2 is SYGVKD. The CDR3 is CAFRSGTESYEQHF. The CDR3 DNA reads TGTGCCTTTAGATCCGGGACTGAGTCCTACGAGCAGCACTTC.

Concerning this clonotype itself: At one end, the junction sequence differs from germline, possibly due to a read error. This chain joins TRBV4-2 and TRBJ2-5, with a tentative D call TRBD2 (5 bases). Germline CDR1 is LGHNA and CDR2 is YNFKEQ. This CDR3 comprises 15 residues. For the CDR3, the DNA is TGCGCCAGCAGCCAAGATGGGGAGAAGATAGATACCCAGTACTTC. This codes for CASSQDGEKIDTQYF.

This clonotype was found a few times. The germline gene is not matched at one end of the junction; a read error may be the cause. The rearrangement joins TRBV4-1 to TRBJ2-7, with D possibly being TRBD2 (6 bases). CDR3 length: 13 residues. Germline loops: CDR1 MGHRA, CDR2 YSYEKL. CDR3 bases: TGCGCCAGCAACCAAGAATCTAGCGACGAGCAGTACTTC. Translated: CASNQESSDEQYF.